The subject of this entry is one T cell receptor beta chain. V was pared by 5 bases and J by 5 bases, with 9 bases of the junction left unmatched. The CDR3 totals 14 residues. Germline CDR1 and CDR2: DFQATT and SNEGSKA (reference sequence). Random hexamers served to reverse transcribe roughly 0.45 to 1 ug RNA. The method of amplification for TCR beta CDR3 was immunoSEQ multiplex PCR, covering 54 Vbeta and 13 Jbeta. TCRdb reanalysed the immunoSEQ multiplex PCR reads using MiXCR and keeps one entry per CDR3 protein. The top ten hold roughly 0.15% of the sample, which has some 200,000 distinct CDR3 sequences, around nine tenths seen once. The data belong to a study of CD8 T cells in Susac syndrome.

The genes are TRBV20-1 and TRBJ2-7; 10 bases map to TRBD1. The sequence was obtained from a human donor with multiple sclerosis. The sequenced sample was CD8+ T cells from PBMCs. CDR3 amino acids: CSAAPGQGYNEQYF. The CDR3 nucleotides read TGCAGTGCTGCGCCGGGACAGGGGTACAACGAGCAGTACTTC.